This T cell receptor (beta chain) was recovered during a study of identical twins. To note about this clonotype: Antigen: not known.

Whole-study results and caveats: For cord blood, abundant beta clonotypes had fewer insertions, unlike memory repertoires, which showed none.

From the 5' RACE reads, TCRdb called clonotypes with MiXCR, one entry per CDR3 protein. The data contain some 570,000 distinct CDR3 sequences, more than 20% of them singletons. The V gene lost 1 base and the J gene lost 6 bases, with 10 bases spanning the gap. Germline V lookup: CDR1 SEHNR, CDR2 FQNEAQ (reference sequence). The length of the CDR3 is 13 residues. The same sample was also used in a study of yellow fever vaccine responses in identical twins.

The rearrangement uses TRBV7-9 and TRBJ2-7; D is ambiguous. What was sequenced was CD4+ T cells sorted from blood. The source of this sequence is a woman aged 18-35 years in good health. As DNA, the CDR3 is TGTGCCAGCAGCTTAGACAGTGTCGGCGAGCAGTACGTC. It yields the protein CASSLDSVGEQYV.